This TCR beta chain was obtained from a study of molecular identifiers for immune sequencing clone quantification. Study summary: Within a replicate experiment, RNA obtained from either about 20,000 or 100,000 naive CD8 cells was divided into five aliquots, and four of those aliquots were then sequenced.

Each CDR3 protein gets one entry after TCRdb re-called the PCR reads with MiXCR. The repertoire holds 88,000 or so distinct CDR3 sequences, around 23% seen once, with roughly 1% in the top ten. Points on this clonotype: Its specificity is not known. Just one base apart from a much larger clone, this may be a read error.

Sorting captured naive CD8 T cells as CD8+CD4-CCR7+CD45RA+. Regarding the study as a whole: A shared barcode on identical TCR molecules could lead to underestimated sizes for highly expanded clones. In CMV-specific effectors, clones above 20 copies held over 99% of molecules; naive, under 1%.

Specimen: naive CD8+ T cells from blood, with Jurkat cell RNA spiked in. Subset indicated: FACS-sorted CD8+CD4-CCR7+CD45RA+ naive T cells. This TCR was sampled from a human donor in good health. Some libraries in this study had Jurkat cell RNA spiked in.

CDR3 coding DNA: TGTGCCACCAGCAGAGATAGGGCTGGAATGGACATCAATCAGCCCCAGCATTTT. As protein: CATSRDRAGMDINQPQHF. The rearrangement links TRBV15 to TRBJ1-5; D perhaps matches TRBD1 (5 bases). V lost 0 bases to trimming and J lost 3 bases, with 18 bases between them. CDR1 and CDR2 from the germline V gene are LNHNV and YYDKDF (reference sequence). The CDR3 runs 18 residues.